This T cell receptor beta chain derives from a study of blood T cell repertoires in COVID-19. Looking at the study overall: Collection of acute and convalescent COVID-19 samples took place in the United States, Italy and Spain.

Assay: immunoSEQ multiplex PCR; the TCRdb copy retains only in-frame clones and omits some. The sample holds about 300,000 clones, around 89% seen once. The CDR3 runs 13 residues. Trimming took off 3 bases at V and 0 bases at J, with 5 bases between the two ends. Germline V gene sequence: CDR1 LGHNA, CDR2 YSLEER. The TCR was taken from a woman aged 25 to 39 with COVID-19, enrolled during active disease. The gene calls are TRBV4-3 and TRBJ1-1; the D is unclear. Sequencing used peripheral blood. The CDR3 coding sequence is TGCGCCAGCAGCCAGGACTTGAACACTGAAGCTTTCTTT. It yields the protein CASSQDLNTEAFF.